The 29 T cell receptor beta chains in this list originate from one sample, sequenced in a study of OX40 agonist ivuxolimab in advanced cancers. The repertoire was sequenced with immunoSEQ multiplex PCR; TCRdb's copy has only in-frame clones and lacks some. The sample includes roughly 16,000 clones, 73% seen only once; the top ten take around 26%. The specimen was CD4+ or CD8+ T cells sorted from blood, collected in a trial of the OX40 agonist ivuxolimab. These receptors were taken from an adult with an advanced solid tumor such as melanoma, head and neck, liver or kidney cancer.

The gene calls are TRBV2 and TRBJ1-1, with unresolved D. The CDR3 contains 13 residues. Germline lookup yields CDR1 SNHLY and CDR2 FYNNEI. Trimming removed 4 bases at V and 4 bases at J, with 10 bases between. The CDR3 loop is CASSVGIGTEAFF. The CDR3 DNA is TGTGCCAGCAGTGTGGGGATCGGCACTGAAGCTTTCTTT.

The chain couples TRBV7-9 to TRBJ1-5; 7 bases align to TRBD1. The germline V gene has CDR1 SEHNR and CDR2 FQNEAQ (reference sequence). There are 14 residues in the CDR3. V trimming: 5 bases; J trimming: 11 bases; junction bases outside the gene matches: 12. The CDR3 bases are TGTGCCAGCAGCACCGGGACAGATTACTTCTCCCAGCATTTT. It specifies CASSTGTDYFSQHF.

CDR3 sequence reads: CASSPDSRQTLYEQYF. Here the CDR3 DNA reads TGTGCCAGCTCACCGGACAGCCGACAAACCCTCTACGAGCAGTACTTC. The chain is built from TRBV18 and TRBJ2-7, with a tentative D call TRBD1 (6 bases). Trimming took 3 bases from V and 3 from J, leaving 18 bases between them. Germline assignment: CDR1 KGHSH and CDR2 LQKENI. This CDR3 has 16 amino acids. Full variable domain (outside the CDR3, taken from reference TRBV18 and TRBJ2-7): NAGVMQNPRHLVRRRGQEARLRCSPMKGHSHVYWYRQLPEEGLKFMVYLQKENIIDESGMPKERFSAEFPKEGPSILRIQQVVRGDSAAYFCASSPDSRQTLYEQYFGPGTRLTVT.

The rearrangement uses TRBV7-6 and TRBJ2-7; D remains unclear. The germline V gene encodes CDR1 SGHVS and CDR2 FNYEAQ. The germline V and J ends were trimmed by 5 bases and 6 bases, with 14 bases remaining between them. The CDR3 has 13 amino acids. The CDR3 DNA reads TGTGCCAGCAGCCCCCAGGAGCGAAGCGAGCAGTACTTC. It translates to CASSPQERSEQYF. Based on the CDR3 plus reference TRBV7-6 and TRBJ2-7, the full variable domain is GAGVSQSPRYKVTKRGQDVALRCDPISGHVSLYWYRQALGQGPEFLTYFNYEAQQDKSGLPNDRFSAERPEGSISTLTIQRTEQRDSAMYRCASSPQERSEQYFGPGTRLTVT.

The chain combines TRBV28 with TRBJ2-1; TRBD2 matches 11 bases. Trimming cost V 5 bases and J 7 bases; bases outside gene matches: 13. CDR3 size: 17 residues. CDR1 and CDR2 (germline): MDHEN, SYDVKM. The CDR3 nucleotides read TGTGCCAGCAGTCTACCGGGACTAGCGGCCTCGGGGAATGAGCAGTTCTTC. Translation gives CASSLPGLAASGNEQFF.

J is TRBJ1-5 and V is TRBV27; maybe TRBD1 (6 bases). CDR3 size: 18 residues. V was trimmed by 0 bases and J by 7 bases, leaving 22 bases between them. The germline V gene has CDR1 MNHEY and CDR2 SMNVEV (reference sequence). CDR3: CASSLSMRTALHDQPQHF. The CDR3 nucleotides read TGTGCCAGCAGTTTATCGATGAGGACAGCGTTACACGACCAGCCCCAGCATTTT.

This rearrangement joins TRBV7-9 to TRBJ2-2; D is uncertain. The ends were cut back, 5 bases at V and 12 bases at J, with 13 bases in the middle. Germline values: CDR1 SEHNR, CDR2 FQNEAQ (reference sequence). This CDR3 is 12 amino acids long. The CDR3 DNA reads TGTGCCAGCAGCATCCAGGCAATCCAGCTGTTTTTT. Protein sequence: CASSIQAIQLFF.

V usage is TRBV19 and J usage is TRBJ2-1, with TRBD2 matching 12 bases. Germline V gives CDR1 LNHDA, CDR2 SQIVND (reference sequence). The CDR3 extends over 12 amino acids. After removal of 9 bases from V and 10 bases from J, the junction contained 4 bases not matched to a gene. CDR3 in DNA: TGTGCCAGCGGGACTAGCGGGCCGGAGCAGTTCTTC. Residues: CASGTSGPEQFF.

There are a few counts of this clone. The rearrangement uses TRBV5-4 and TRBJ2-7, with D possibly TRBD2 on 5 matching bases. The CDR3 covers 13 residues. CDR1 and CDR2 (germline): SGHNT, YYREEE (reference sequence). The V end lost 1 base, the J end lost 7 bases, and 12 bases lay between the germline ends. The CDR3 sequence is CASSLSAPGEQYF. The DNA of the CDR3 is TGTGCCAGCAGCTTGTCGGCCCCGGGGGAGCAGTACTTC.

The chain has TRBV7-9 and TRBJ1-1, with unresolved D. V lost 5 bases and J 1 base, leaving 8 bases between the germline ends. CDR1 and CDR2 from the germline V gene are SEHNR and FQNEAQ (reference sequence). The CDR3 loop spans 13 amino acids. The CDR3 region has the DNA TGTGCCAGCAGCCGGGATCAGAACACTGAAGCTTTCTTT. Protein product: CASSRDQNTEAFF.

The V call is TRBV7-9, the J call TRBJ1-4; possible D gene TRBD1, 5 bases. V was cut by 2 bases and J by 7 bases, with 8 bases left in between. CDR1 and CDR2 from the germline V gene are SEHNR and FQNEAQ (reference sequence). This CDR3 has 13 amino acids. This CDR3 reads CASSLWGGEKLFF. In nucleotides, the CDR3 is TGTGCCAGCAGCTTATGGGGGGGTGAAAAACTGTTTTTT.

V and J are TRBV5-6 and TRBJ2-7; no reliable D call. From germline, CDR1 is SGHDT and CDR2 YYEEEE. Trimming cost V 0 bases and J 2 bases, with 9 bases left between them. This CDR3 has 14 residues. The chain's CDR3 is CASSLVGQTYEQYF. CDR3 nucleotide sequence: TGTGCCAGCAGCTTGGTTGGTCAGACCTACGAGCAGTACTTC.

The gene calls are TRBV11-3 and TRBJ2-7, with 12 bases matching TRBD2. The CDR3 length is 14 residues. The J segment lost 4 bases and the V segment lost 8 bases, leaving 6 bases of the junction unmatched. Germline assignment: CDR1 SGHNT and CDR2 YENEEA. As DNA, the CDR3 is TGTGCCAGCGGGTCTAGCGGGAGGGGGTACGAGCAGTACTTC. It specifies CASGSSGRGYEQYF.

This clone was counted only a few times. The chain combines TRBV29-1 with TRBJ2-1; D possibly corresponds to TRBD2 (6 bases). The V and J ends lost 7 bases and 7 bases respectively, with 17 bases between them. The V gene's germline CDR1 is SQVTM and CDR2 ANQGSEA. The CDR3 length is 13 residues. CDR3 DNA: TGCAGCGCCGATGGGGGGATTGATAATGAGCAGTTCTTC. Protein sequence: CSADGGIDNEQFF.

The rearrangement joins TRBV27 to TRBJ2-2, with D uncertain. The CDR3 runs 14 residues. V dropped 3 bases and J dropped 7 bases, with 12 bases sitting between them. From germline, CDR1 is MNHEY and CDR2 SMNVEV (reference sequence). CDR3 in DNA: TGTGCCAGCAGTTTCTCAGCCGTTGACGGGGAGCTGTTTTTT. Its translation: CASSFSAVDGELFF.

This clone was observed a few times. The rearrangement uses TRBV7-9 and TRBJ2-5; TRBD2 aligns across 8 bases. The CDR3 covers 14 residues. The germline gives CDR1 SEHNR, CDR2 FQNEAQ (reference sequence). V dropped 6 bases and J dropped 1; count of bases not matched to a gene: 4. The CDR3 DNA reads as TGTGCCAGCAGAGGTAGCGGGATCCAAGAGACCCAGTACTTC. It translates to CASRGSGIQETQYF.

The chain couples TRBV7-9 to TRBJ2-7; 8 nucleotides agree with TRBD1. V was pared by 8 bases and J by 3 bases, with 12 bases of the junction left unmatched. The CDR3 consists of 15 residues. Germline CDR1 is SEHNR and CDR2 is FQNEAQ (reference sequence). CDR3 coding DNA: TGTGCCAGCCGCGACTCCGGGACAGGCCGCTACGAGCAGTACTTC. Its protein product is CASRDSGTGRYEQYF.

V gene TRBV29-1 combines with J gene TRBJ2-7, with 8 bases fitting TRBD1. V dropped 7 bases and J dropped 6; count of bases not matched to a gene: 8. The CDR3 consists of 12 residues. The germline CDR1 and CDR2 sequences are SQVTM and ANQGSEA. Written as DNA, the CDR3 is TGCAGCGCCGGTAGACAGGGGCTCGAGCAGTACTTC. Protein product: CSAGRQGLEQYF.

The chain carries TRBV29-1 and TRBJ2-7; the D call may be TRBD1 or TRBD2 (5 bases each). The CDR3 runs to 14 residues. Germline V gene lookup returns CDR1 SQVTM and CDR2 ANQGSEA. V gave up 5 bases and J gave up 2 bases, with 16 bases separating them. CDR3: CSVYARGLAYEQYF. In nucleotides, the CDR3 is TGCAGCGTTTACGCGAGGGGTTTAGCCTACGAGCAGTACTTC.

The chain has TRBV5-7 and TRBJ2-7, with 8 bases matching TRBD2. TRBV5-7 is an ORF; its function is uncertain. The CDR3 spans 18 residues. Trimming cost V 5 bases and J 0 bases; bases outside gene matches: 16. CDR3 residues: CASRRALAGVLNSYEQYF. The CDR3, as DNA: TGTGCCAGCAGGAGGGCTCTAGCGGGTGTTCTGAACTCCTACGAGCAGTACTTC.

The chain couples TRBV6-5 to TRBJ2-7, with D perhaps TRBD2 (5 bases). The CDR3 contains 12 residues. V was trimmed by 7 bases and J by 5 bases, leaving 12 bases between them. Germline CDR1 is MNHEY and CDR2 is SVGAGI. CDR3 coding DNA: TGTGCCAGCACCACTGGAGGTGACGAGCAGTACTTC. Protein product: CASTTGGDEQYF.

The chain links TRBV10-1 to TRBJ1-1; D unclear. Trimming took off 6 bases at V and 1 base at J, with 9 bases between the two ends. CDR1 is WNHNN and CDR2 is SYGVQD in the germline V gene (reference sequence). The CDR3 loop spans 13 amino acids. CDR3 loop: CASRRTGNTEAFF. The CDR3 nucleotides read TGCGCCAGCAGGCGGACCGGGAACACTGAAGCTTTCTTT.

CDR3 region: CASSLASGETYEQYF. For the CDR3, the DNA is TGTGCCAGCAGCTTGGCTAGCGGGGAAACCTACGAGCAGTACTTC. The V gene is TRBV7-2, the J gene TRBJ2-7, with 9 positions matching TRBD2. The CDR3 has 15 amino acids. V gave up 3 bases and J gave up 2 bases; unmatched junction bases: 5. Germline assignment: CDR1 SGHTA and CDR2 FQGNSA.

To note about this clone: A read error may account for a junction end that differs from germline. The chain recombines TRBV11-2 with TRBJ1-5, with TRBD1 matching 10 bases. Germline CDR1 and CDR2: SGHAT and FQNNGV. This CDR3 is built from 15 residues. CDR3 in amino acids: CASSRDRGPNQPQHF. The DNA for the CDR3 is TGCGCCAGCAGCCGGGACAGGGGTCCGAATCAGCCCCAGCATTTT.

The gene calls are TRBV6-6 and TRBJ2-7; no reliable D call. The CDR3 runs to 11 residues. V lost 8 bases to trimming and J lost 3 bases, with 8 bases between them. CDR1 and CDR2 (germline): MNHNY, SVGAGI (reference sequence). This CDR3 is CASGRDYEQYF. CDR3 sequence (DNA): TGTGCCAGCGGAAGGGACTACGAGCAGTACTTC.

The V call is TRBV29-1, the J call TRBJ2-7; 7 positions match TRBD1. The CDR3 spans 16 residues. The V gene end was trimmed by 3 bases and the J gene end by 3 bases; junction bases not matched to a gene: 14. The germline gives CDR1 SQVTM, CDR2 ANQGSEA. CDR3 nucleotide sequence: TGCAGCGTTGAGGGACAGCCCTCAGCTCTAGGCTACGAGCAGTACTTC. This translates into CSVEGQPSALGYEQYF.

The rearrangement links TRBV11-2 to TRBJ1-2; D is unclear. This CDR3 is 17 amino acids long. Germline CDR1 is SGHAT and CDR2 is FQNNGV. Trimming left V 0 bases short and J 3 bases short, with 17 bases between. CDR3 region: CASSLDKTGSPYYGYTF. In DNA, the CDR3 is TGTGCCAGCAGCTTAGACAAAACCGGGTCACCGTACTATGGCTACACCTTC.

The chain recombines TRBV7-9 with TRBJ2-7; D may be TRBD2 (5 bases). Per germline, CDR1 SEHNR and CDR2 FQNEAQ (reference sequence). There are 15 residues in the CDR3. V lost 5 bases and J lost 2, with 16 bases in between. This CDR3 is CASSPPLGSPYEQYF. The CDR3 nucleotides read TGTGCCAGCAGCCCCCCCCTAGGGAGCCCCTACGAGCAGTACTTC. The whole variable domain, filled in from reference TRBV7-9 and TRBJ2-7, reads DTGVSQNPRHKITKRGQNVTFRCDPISEHNRLYWYRQTLGQGPEFLTYFQNEAQLEKSRLLSDRFSAERPKGSFSTLEIQRTEQGDSAMYLCASSPPLGSPYEQYFGPGTRLTVT.

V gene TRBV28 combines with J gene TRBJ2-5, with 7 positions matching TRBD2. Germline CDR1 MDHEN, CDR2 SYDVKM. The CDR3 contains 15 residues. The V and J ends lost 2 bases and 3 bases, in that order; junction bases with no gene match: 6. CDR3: CASSLLGEGEETQYF. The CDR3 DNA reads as TGTGCCAGCAGTTTACTTGGGGAGGGAGAAGAGACCCAGTACTTC.